The rows below give T cell receptor beta chains drawn from one sample of a study of Graves' ophthalmopathy and Graves' hyperthyroidism. MiXCR, applied by TCRdb to the multiplex PCR reads, yields one record per CDR3 protein. Of about 700,000 distinct CDR3 sequences listed, 35% to 45% are singletons. Sequenced input: peripheral blood. The source of these receptors is an adult man with Graves' ophthalmopathy. Each CDR3 is given without its conserved first and last residue.

v_call: TRBV20-1; cdr3_length: 13; j_call: TRBJ2-3; cdr3_aa: SARVSDSSTDTQY
v_call: TRBV19; cdr3_length: 16; j_call: TRBJ1-3; cdr3_aa: ASSIGATGSSSGNTIY
v_call: TRBV7-2; cdr3_length: 13; j_call: TRBJ1-6; cdr3_aa: ASSLPGQGNSPLH
v_call: TRBV15; cdr3_length: 13; j_call: TRBJ2-5; cdr3_aa: ATSRERVALETQY
v_call: TRBV10-3; cdr3_length: 17; j_call: TRBJ1-2; cdr3_aa: AIRDDTGTGGASVYGYT
v_call: TRBV7-2; cdr3_length: 11; j_call: TRBJ1-2; cdr3_aa: ASSLAGSPGNT
v_call: TRBV7-2; cdr3_length: 13; j_call: TRBJ1-6; cdr3_aa: ASSLARAGNSPLH
v_call: TRBV10-3; cdr3_length: 14; j_call: TRBJ2-1; cdr3_aa: AISEGLSGGNNEQF
v_call: TRBV10-3; cdr3_length: 11; j_call: TRBJ1-5; cdr3_aa: AISATGEQPQH
v_call: TRBV5-8; cdr3_length: 12; j_call: TRBJ1-6; cdr3_aa: ASSTRDRNSPLH
v_call: TRBV19; cdr3_length: 11; j_call: TRBJ2-2; cdr3_aa: ASSPPRDGELF
v_call: TRBV5-6; cdr3_length: 12; j_call: TRBJ1-2; cdr3_aa: ASSLVAPVSGYT
v_call: TRBV2; cdr3_length: 12; j_call: TRBJ1-2; cdr3_aa: ASSNSPQNYGYT
v_call: TRBV3-1; cdr3_length: 13; j_call: TRBJ1-2; cdr3_aa: ASSQRAGPSYGYT
v_call: TRBV25-1; cdr3_length: 13; j_call: TRBJ1-2; cdr3_aa: ARDVWQRGSDGYT
v_call: TRBV7-9; cdr3_length: 15; j_call: TRBJ2-7; cdr3_aa: ASSSTTTAGLVNEQY
v_call: TRBV5-1; cdr3_length: 13; j_call: TRBJ2-7; cdr3_aa: ASSSGERQAYEQY
v_call: TRBV5-8; cdr3_length: 12; j_call: TRBJ2-5; cdr3_aa: ASSLESGGETQY
v_call: TRBV7-2; cdr3_length: 15; j_call: TRBJ1-4; cdr3_aa: ASSRRSSEISIEKLF
v_call: TRBV7-8; cdr3_length: 13; j_call: TRBJ2-6; cdr3_aa: ASSFPGTGGNVLT
v_call: TRBV14; cdr3_length: 11; j_call: TRBJ1-4; cdr3_aa: ASSQSSGEKLF
v_call: TRBV6-5; cdr3_length: 12; j_call: TRBJ1-2; cdr3_aa: ASSYTQGAGGYT
v_call: TRBV25-1; cdr3_length: 14; j_call: TRBJ1-3; cdr3_aa: ASSEGPPGPGNTIY
v_call: TRBV4-1; cdr3_length: 16; j_call: TRBJ1-6; cdr3_aa: ASSQDSIRGTYNSPLH
v_call: TRBV15; cdr3_length: 14; j_call: TRBJ2-6; cdr3_aa: ATSSLGLTGANVLT
v_call: TRBV13; cdr3_length: 10; j_call: TRBJ2-5; cdr3_aa: ASSPGLETQY
v_call: TRBV11-2; cdr3_length: 12; j_call: .; cdr3_aa: ASSLDVSDREQF
v_call: TRBV7-3; cdr3_length: 12; j_call: TRBJ2-6; cdr3_aa: ASSRGGGANVLT
v_call: TRBV10-3; cdr3_length: 14; j_call: TRBJ2-6; cdr3_aa: AIIGGDSSGANVLT
v_call: TRBV4-3; cdr3_length: 11; j_call: TRBJ2-7; cdr3_aa: ASSQGAEWEQY
v_call: TRBV5-1; cdr3_length: 13; j_call: TRBJ2-3; cdr3_aa: ASSFRGYSTDTQY
v_call: TRBV7-8; cdr3_length: 13; j_call: TRBJ1-6; cdr3_aa: ASSLLLGDYSPLH
v_call: TRBV29-1; cdr3_length: 9; j_call: TRBJ2-7; cdr3_aa: SYGGSYEQY
v_call: TRBV20-1; cdr3_length: 11; j_call: TRBJ2-6; cdr3_aa: SARDRTRGVLT
v_call: TRBV2; cdr3_length: 12; j_call: TRBJ2-2; cdr3_aa: ASSEGPNTGELF
v_call: TRBV5-1; cdr3_length: 13; j_call: TRBJ2-1; cdr3_aa: ASSPGDRDSNEQF
v_call: TRBV5-5; cdr3_length: 13; j_call: TRBJ1-5; cdr3_aa: ASSQRTGNNQPQH
v_call: TRBV7-9; cdr3_length: 14; j_call: TRBJ1-5; cdr3_aa: ASSPMGGTGDQPQH
v_call: TRBV14; cdr3_length: 14; j_call: TRBJ2-7; cdr3_aa: ASSQRRGPGGYEQY
v_call: TRBV7-8; cdr3_length: 14; j_call: TRBJ2-3; cdr3_aa: ASRPPDRGRTDTQY
v_call: TRBV20-1; cdr3_length: 12; j_call: TRBJ1-6; cdr3_aa: SAYVQADNSPLH
v_call: TRBV12-5; cdr3_length: 12; j_call: TRBJ1-2; cdr3_aa: ASGWRGGAEGYT
v_call: TRBV7-2; cdr3_length: 11; j_call: TRBJ2-7; cdr3_aa: ASMRQAPYEQY
v_call: TRBV7-2; cdr3_length: 11; j_call: TRBJ1-4; cdr3_aa: ASSLLDVGLPF
v_call: TRBV11-1; cdr3_length: 11; j_call: TRBJ1-4; cdr3_aa: ASSAGSNEKLF
v_call: TRBV9; cdr3_length: 12; j_call: TRBJ2-2; cdr3_aa: ASSARLGEGELF
v_call: TRBV4-3; cdr3_length: 10; j_call: TRBJ1-2; cdr3_aa: ASGTQGFGHT
v_call: TRBV5-8; cdr3_length: 14; j_call: TRBJ1-1; cdr3_aa: ASSFELGHLNTEAF
v_call: TRBV19; cdr3_length: 15; j_call: TRBJ2-6; cdr3_aa: ASTQGVSDTGANVLT
v_call: TRBV29-1; cdr3_length: 11; j_call: TRBJ1-5; cdr3_aa: SVGGGPNQPQH
v_call: TRBV6-1; cdr3_length: 13; j_call: TRBJ1-1; cdr3_aa: ASSYSQERNTEAF
v_call: TRBV7-9; cdr3_length: 11; j_call: TRBJ2-7; cdr3_aa: ASSLTGGSKQY
v_call: TRBV14; cdr3_length: 16; j_call: TRBJ1-3; cdr3_aa: ASSPHTSRAGTGNTIY